The sequence of this T cell receptor beta chain was determined in a study of blood T cell repertoires in COVID-19. At the level of the study: The samples span acute and convalescent COVID-19 from the United States, Italy and Spain. Sample material is recorded as cDNA or gDNA derived from T cells, B-cell-depleted T cells, or PBMCs.

In the authors' workflow: Amplification of reference gene primers provided the estimated nucleated cell counts. Method: immunoSEQ multiplex PCR; TCRdb's copy keeps in-frame clones and lacks some. That table supplies the V and J calls and clone size; D and trimming were determined from the DNA. The sample comprises 65,000 to 85,000 clones, around 80% of which are singletons, and about 20% rests with the top ten. The CDR3 covers 17 residues. V gave up 2 bases and J gave up 7 bases; unmatched junction bases: 14. The germline CDR1 and CDR2 sequences are MNHEY and SVGEGT. This TCR was sampled from a woman aged 60-75 years with acute or convalescent COVID-19. The sequenced sample consisted of peripheral blood. The V and J genes are TRBV6-2 or TRBV6-3 and TRBJ2-1; 7 nucleotides match TRBD1. The chain's CDR3 is CASSYDPHRGSYNEQFF. As DNA, the CDR3 is TGTGCCAGCAGTTACGACCCCCACAGGGGATCTTATAATGAGCAGTTCTTC.